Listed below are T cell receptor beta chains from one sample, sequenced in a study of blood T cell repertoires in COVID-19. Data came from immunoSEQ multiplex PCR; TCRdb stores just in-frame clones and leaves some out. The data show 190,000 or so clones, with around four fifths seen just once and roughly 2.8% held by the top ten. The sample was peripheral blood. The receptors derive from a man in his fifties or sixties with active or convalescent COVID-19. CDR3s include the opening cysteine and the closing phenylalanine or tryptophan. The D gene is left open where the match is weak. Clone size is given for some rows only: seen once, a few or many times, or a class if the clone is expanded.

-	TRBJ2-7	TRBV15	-	TGTGCCACCAGCAGAGACAGGGGTACGGGCGAGCAGTACTTC	CATSRDRGTGEQYF
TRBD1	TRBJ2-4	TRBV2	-	TGTGCCAGCCGGAGGACAGGGGGCGCGGAGACCGCCAAAAACATTCAGTACTTC	CASRRTGGAETAKNIQYF
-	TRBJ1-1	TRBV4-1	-	TGCGCCAGCAGCCAAGGACACTCAAGCTACACTGAAGCTTTCTTT	CASSQGHSSYTEAFF
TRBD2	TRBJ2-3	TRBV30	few	TGTGCCTGGAGTGATCTCGGGACTAGGGGGGCAGATACGCAGTATTTT	CAWSDLGTRGADTQYF
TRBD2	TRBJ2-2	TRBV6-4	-	TGTGCCAGCAGTGTAAGCGGGAGGGCCGGAACCGGGGAGCTGTTTTTT	CASSVSGRAGTGELFF
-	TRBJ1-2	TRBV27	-	TGTGCCAGCGGTGGAGGGTATGGCTACACCTTC	CASGGGYGYTF
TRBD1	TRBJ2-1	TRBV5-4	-	TGTGCCAGCAGCTTAGGACAGGCCGACGATGAGCAGTTCTTC	CASSLGQADDEQFF
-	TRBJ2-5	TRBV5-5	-	TGTGCCAGCAGCTTGGGGGGCCCTCCCGAGACCCAGTACTTC	CASSLGGPPETQYF
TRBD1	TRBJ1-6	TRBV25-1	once	TGTGCCAGCAGTGACCCGACAGGGGTTGATTCACCCCTCCACTTT	CASSDPTGVDSPLHF
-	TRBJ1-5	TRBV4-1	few	TGCGCCAGCAGCCAGATAACAGGGATGGCTCAGCCCCAGCATTTT	CASSQITGMAQPQHF
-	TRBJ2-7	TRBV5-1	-	TGCGCCAGCAGCGCTCGGACCGGGGGATCGAGTGAGCAGTACTTC	CASSARTGGSSEQYF
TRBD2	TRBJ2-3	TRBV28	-	TGTGCCAGCAGTCCCAGGACTAGTGTTTTCACAGATACGCAGTATTTT	CASSPRTSVFTDTQYF
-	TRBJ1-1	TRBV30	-	TGTGCCTGGGACAGGTTGCACACTGAAGCTTTCTTT	CAWDRLHTEAFF
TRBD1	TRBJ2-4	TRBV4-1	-	TGCGCCAGCAGCCTTAGGACAGGGACCCAGGACATTCAGTACTTC	CASSLRTGTQDIQYF
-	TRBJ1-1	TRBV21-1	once	TGTGCCAGCAGCAAATGGACAGGGGCCACTGAAGCTTTCTTT	CASSKWTGATEAFF
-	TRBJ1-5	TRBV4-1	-	TGCGCCAGCAGCCAAGAACAAGGCCAGGGCCATCAGCCCCAGCATTTT	CASSQEQGQGHQPQHF
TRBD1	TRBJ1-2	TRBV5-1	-	TGCGCCAGCAGCTTGGTACTGAAAGGGGGCGCTGGCTACACCTTC	CASSLVLKGGAGYTF
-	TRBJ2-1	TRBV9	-	TGTGCCAGCAGCGTACAAGGGAGCCCGAATGAGCAGTTCTTC	CASSVQGSPNEQFF
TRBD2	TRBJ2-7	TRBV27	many	TGTGCCAGCAGTTTATTTGGTAGCGGGGCTCCCTACGAGCAGTACTTC	CASSLFGSGAPYEQYF
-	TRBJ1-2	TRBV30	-	TGTGCCTGGAGTGTACGGTTAGGCGGCTATGGCTACACCTTC	CAWSVRLGGYGYTF
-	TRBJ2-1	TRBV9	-	TGTGCCAGCAGCGTAGGAAGGCTCCCTAGGAATGAGCAGTTCTTC	CASSVGRLPRNEQFF
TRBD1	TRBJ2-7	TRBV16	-	TGTGCCAGCAGCGGACCGGGACAGGGTCGTTACGAGCAGTACTTC	CASSGPGQGRYEQYF
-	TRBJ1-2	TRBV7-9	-	TGTGCCAGCAGCTTTTGGCGGCGGCCAAACTATGGCTACACCTTC	CASSFWRRPNYGYTF
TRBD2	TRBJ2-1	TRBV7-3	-	TGTGCCAGCAGCTTAGGGCTAGCGGGGTACAATGAGCAGTTCTTC	CASSLGLAGYNEQFF
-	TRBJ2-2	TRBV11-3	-	TGTGCCAGCAGCTCACCACGGGTCGGGGAGCTGTTTTTT	CASSSPRVGELFF
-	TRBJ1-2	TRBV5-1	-	TGCGCCAGCAGCCAAGGGGTCTTTAATGGCTACACCTTC	CASSQGVFNGYTF
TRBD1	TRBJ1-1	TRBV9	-	TGTGCCAGCAGCGTAGGGGCAGGGAAGGGGGCCCTGAACACTGAAGCTTTCTTT	CASSVGAGKGALNTEAFF
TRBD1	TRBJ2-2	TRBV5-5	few	TGTGCCAGCAGCGCGCCGGGACAGGGAACCGGGGAGCTGTTTTTT	CASSAPGQGTGELFF
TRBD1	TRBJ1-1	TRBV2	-	TGTGCCAGCAGACGACAGGGGTCTGAAGCTTTCTTT	CASRRQGSEAFF
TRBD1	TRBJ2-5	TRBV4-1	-	TGCGCCAGCAGCCCTTCCGGGACAGGGCCCCCTGTTAAGTCAACCCAGTACTTC	CASSPSGTGPPVKSTQYF
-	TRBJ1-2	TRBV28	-	TGTGCCAGCAGTTTCCCGGGGGTAACCTATGGCTACACCTTC	CASSFPGVTYGYTF
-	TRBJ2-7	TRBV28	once	TGTGCCAGCAGACGGGAGAGTAGCTCCTACGAGCAGTACTTC	CASRRESSSYEQYF
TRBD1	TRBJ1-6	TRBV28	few	TGTGCCAGCAGTAGGGACAGGGCGAGGTCACCCCTCCACTTT	CASSRDRARSPLHF
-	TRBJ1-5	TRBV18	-	TGTGCCAGCTCACCTTTACCAGAACAGCCCCAGCATTTT	CASSPLPEQPQHF
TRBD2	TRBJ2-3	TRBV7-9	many	TGTGCCAGCAGCCCCAGCGGGGTCACCACAGATACGCAGTATTTT	CASSPSGVTTDTQYF
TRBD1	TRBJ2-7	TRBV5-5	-	TGTGCCAGCAGCAGAGGGACAGGGGTAATTTCCTACGAGCAGTACTTC	CASSRGTGVISYEQYF
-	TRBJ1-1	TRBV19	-	TGTGCCAGTAGTCGAGACACTGAAGCTTTCTTT	CASSRDTEAFF
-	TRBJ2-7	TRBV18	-	TGTGCCAGCTCACCACCTAGCGGATACGAGCAGTACTTC	CASSPPSGYEQYF
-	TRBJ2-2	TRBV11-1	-	TGTGCCAGCAGCTTAGTCCCCGTCGGGGAGCTGTTTTTT	CASSLVPVGELFF
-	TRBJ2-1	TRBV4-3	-	TGCGCCAGCAGCCAAGATAGGCGGATAGTATATGAGCAGTTCTTC	CASSQDRRIVYEQFF
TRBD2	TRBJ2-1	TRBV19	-	TGTGCCAGTAGTATCAGCGGGACGGATCCCTACAATGAGCAGTTCTTC	CASSISGTDPYNEQFF
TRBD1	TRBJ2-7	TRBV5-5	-	TGTGCCAGCAGCTCTTTCTCCGGACAGGGACGGATTTCCTACGAGCAGTACTTC	CASSSFSGQGRISYEQYF
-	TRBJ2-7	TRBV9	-	TGTGCCAGCAGCGTAGACCAGGGATTAGGGCAGTACTTC	CASSVDQGLGQYF
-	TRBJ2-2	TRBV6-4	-	TGTGCCAGCAGTGAGGAGGACACCGGGGAGCTGTTTTTT	CASSEEDTGELFF
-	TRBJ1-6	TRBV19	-	TGTGCCAGTAGTATCCAAGGGTTTTCGTCAGGGGCCAATTCACCCCTCCACTTT	CASSIQGFSSGANSPLHF
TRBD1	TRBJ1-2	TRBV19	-	TGTGCCAGTAGTATAGATTGGACAGGGGTAACCTATGGCTACACCTTC	CASSIDWTGVTYGYTF
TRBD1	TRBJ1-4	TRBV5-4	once	TGTGCCAGCAGCGCTGGGGACAGGGATGAAAAACTGTTTTTT	CASSAGDRDEKLFF
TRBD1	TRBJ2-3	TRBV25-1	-	TGTGCCAGCAGTGAACAGGGGGCTAGGGAAGATACGCAGTATTTT	CASSEQGAREDTQYF
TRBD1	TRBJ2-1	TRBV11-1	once	TGTGCCAGCAGCTTAGGGGGTGGACAGGGTATTTATGAGCAGTTCTTC	CASSLGGGQGIYEQFF
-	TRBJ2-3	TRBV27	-	TGTGCCAGCAGCCCGGACAGGCGGGGTACGCAGTATTTT	CASSPDRRGTQYF
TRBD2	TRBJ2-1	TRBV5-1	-	TGCGCCAGCAGCCCCCGACTAGCGGGGTACAATGAGCAGTTCTTC	CASSPRLAGYNEQFF
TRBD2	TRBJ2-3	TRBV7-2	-	TGTGCCAGCAGCTTAAAATTCCCTAGCGGGGGGCGCACAGATACGCAGTATTTT	CASSLKFPSGGRTDTQYF